The clone carrying this T cell receptor (beta chain) was counted a few times. Its antigen remains unidentified. This entry belongs to a study of T cell repertoires in cytomegalovirus infection. Across the study: CMV infection plus the matching HLA type was flagged by public TCR beta signatures.

The CDR3 loop spans 15 amino acids. The germline CDR1 and CDR2 sequences are SGHNT and YYREEE (reference sequence). V lost 0 bases and J lost 5; bases outside the gene matches: 3. TCRdb re-called the reads through MiXCR, storing one row per CDR3 protein. The sample records about 490,000 distinct CDR3 sequences, over 9% being singletons. Study-level results: Ex vivo, HLA-C-restricted CMV-specific TCR beta clonotypes prevailed over the rest of the response.

This chain connects TRBV5-4 to TRBJ2-1, with 9 bases fitting TRBD2. Sequencing input: PBMCs. This sequence was found in a human donor in good health (CMV status not recorded). Some clones in this sample may be carry-over from other donors' samples. The CDR3 region has the DNA TGTGCCAGCAGCTTGGGACTAGCGGACAACAATGAGCAGTTCTTC. This sequence encodes CASSLGLADNNEQFF.